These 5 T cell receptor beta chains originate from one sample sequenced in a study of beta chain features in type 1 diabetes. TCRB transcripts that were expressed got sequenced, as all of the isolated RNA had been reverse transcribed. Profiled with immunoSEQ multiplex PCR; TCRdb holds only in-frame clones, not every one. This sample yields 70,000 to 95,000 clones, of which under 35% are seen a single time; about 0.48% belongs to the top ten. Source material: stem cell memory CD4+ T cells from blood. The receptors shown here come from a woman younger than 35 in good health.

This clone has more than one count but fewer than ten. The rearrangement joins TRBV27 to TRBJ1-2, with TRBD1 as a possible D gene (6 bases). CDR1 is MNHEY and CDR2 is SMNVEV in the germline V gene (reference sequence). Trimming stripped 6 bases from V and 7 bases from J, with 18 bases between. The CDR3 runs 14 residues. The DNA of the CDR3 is TGTGCCAGCAGAGGGGTACAGGGAATCGGTGGCTACACCTTC. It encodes CASRGVQGIGGYTF.

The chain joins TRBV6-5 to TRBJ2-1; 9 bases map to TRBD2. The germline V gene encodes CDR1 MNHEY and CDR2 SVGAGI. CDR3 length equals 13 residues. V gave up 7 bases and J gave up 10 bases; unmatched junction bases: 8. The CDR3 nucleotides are TGTGCCAGCAAGGCGGGGGGGGAGCGGGAGCAGTTCTTC. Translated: CASKAGGEREQFF.

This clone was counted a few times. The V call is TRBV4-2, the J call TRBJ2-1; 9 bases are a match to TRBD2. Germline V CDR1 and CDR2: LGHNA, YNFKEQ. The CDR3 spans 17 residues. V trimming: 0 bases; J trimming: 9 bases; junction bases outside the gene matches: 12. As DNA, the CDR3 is TGTGCCAGCAGCCAAGATTCTGCGGGGGGGCCTAGGATTGAGCAGTTCTTC. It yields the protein CASSQDSAGGPRIEQFF.

The CDR3 DNA sequence: TGTGCCAGCAGCTTCCGACAGGGGGAAACCGGGGAGCTGTTTTTT. It encodes CASSFRQGETGELFF. The gene calls are TRBV5-4 and TRBJ2-2, with 9 bases aligning to TRBD1. The junction had 4 bases not matched to a gene; V was cut back by 2 bases and J by 5 bases. Germline CDR1 and CDR2: SGHNT and YYREEE (reference sequence). The CDR3 is made up of 15 amino acids.

CDR3: CASSQSVGRAHEQYF. The CDR3, as DNA: TGCGCCAGCAGTCAATCCGTCGGCAGGGCCCACGAGCAGTACTTC. The genes are TRBV23-1 and TRBJ2-7, with D tentatively TRBD1 (5 bases). TRBV23-1 carries the ORF label, with uncertain function. Trimming stripped 0 bases from V and 5 bases from J, with 14 bases between. The CDR3 is 15 amino acids.